This T cell receptor beta chain was captured in a study of cytomegalovirus exposure and HLA in healthy donors. General study results and limits: The majority of CMV-associated TCR beta chains were reported as apparently HLA-restricted in a later analysis. Analysis was carried out at a later point, and it linked a missense DCLRE1C variant to TCR beta V- and J-gene trimming.

This CDR3 comprises 14 residues. V shed 1 base and J shed 6 bases, with 10 bases lying between them. Germline values: CDR1 MGHRA, CDR2 YSYEKL. As to this clone: The antigen is undetermined.

A multiplex PCR was run with 60 Vbeta primers and 13 Jbeta primers. The table came from immunoSEQ multiplex PCR; TCRdb's copy has only in-frame clones and leaves some out. The sample consists of approximately 120,000 clones, about 84% of them appearing once. The chain combines TRBV4-1 with TRBJ2-1, with a possible D match to TRBD2 (6 bases). This sequence was found in a man aged 35-49 years in good health and CMV-seronegative. The sequenced sample consisted of PBMCs. This CDR3 is CASSQGTKFNEQFF. DNA for the CDR3: TGCGCCAGCAGCCAAGGGACTAAGTTCAATGAGCAGTTCTTC.